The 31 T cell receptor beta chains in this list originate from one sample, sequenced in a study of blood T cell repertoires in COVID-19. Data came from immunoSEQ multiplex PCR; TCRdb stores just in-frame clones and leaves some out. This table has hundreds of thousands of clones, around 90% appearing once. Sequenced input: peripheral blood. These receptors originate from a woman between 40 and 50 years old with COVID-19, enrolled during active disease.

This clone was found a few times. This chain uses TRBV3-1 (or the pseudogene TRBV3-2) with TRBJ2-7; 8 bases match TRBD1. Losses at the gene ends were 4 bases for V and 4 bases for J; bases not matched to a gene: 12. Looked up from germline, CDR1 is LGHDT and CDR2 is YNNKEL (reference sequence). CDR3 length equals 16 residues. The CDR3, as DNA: TGTGCCAGCAGCCCACGCGGTCGGACAGGGACGTACGAGCAGTACTTC. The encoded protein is CASSPRGRTGTYEQYF.

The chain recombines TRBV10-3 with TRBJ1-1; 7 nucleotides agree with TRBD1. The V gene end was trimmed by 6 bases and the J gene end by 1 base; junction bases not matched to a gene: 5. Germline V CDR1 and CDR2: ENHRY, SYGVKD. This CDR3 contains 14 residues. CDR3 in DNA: TGTGCCATCAGACGACAGGGAGCGAACACTGAAGCTTTCTTT. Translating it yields CAIRRQGANTEAFF.

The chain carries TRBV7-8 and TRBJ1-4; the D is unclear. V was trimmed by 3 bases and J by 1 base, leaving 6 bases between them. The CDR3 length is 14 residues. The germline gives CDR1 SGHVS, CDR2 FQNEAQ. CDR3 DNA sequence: TGTGCCAGCAGCTTGGTAGTAACTAATGAAAAACTGTTTTTT. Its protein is CASSLVVTNEKLFF.

CDR3 loop: CASSLLYSSTDTQYF. The CDR3 coding sequence is TGTGCCAGCAGCTTACTCTATTCTAGCACAGATACGCAGTATTTT. The V call is TRBV7-8, the J call TRBJ2-3; D unresolved. The CDR3 has 15 residues. Germline CDR1 is SGHVS and CDR2 is FQNEAQ. Trimming shortened V by 2 bases and J by 0 bases, and 9 bases separated the two germline ends.

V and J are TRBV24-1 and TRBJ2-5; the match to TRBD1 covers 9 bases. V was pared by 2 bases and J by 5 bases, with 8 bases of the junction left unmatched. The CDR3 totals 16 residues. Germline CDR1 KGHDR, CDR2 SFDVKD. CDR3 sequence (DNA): TGTGCCACCAGTGATTACCCGGGACAGGGAGGCGAGACCCAGTACTTC. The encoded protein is CATSDYPGQGGETQYF.

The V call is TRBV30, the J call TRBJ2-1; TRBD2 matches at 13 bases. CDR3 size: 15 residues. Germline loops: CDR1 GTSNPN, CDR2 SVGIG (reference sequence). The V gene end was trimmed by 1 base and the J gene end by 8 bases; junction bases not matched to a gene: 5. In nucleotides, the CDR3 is TGTGCCTGGAGTGCCGGGACTAGCGGGAATGATGAGCAGTTCTTC. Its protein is CAWSAGTSGNDEQFF. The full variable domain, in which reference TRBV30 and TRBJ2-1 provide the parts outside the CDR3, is SQTIHQWPATLVQPVGSPLSLECTVEGTSNPNLYWYRQAAGRGLQLLFYSVGIGQISSEVPQNLSASRPQDRQFILSSKKLLLSDSGFYLCAWSAGTSGNDEQFFGPGTRLTVL.

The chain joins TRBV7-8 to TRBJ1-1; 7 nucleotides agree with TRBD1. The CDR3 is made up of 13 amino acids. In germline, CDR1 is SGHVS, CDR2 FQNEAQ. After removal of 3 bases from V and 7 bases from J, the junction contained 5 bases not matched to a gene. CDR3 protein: CASSLYRGIEAFF. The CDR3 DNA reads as TGTGCCAGCAGCTTGTACAGGGGCATTGAAGCTTTCTTT.

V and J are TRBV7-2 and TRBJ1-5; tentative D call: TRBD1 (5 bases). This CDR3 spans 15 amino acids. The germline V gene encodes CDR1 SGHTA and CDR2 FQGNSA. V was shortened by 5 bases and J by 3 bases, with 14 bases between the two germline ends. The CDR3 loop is CASSRLSGINQPQHF. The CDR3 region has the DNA TGTGCCAGCAGCCGGCTATCAGGGATCAATCAGCCCCAGCATTTT.

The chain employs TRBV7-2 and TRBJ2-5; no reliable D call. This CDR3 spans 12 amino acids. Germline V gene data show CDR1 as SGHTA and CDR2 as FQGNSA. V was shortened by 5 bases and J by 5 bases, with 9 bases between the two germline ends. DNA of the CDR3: TGTGCCAGCAGCCTAGAGAGGGAGACCCAGTACTTC. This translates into CASSLERETQYF. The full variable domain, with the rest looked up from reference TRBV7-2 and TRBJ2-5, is GAGVSQSPSNKVTEKGKDVELRCDPISGHTALYWYRQSLGQGLEFLIYFQGNSAPDKSGLPSDRFSAERTGGSVSTLTIQRTQQEDSAVYLCASSLERETQYFGPGTRLLVL.

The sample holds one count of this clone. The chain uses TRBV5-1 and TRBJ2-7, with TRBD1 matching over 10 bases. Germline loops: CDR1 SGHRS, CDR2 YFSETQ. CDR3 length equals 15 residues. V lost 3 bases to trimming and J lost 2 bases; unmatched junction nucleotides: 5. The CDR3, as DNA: TGCGCCAGCAGCTCCACCGGGACAGGGGCCTACGAGCAGTACTTC. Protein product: CASSSTGTGAYEQYF.

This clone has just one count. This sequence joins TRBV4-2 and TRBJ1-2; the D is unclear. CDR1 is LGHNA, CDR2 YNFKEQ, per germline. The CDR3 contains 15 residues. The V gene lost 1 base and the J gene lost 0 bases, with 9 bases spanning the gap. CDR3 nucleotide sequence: TGTGCCAGCAGCCAAGGAGGCATAGCTAACTATGGCTACACCTTC. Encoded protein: CASSQGGIANYGYTF.

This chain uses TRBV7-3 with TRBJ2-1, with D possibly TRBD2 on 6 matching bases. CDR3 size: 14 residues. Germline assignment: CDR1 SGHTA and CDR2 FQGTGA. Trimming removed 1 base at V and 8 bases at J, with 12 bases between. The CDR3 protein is CASSLIASADEQFF. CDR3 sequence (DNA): TGTGCCAGCAGCTTAATTGCTAGCGCGGATGAGCAGTTCTTC. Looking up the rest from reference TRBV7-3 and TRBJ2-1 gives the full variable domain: GAGVSQTPSNKVTEKGKYVELRCDPISGHTALYWYRQSLGQGPEFLIYFQGTGAADDSGLPNDRFFAVRPEGSVSTLKIQRTERGDSAVYLCASSLIASADEQFFGPGTRLTVL.

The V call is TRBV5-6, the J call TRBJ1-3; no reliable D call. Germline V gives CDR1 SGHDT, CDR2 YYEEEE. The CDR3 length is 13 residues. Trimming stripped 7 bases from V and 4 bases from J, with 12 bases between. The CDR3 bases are TGTGCCAGCTCCACGGGAGCCGGAAACACCATATATTTT. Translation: CASSTGAGNTIYF.

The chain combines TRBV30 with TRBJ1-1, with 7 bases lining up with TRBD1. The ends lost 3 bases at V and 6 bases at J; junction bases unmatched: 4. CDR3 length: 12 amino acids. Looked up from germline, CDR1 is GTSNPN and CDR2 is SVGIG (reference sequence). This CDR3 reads CAWSGTDSEAFF. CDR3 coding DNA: TGTGCCTGGAGCGGGACAGATTCTGAAGCTTTCTTT.

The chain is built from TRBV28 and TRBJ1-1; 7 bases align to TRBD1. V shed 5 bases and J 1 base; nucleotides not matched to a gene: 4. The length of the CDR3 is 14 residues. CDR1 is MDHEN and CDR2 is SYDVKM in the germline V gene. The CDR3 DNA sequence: TGTGCCAGCAGTGTACAGGGGCAGAACACTGAAGCTTTCTTT. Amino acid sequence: CASSVQGQNTEAFF. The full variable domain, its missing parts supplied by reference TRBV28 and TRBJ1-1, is DVKVTQSSRYLVKRTGEKVFLECVQDMDHENMFWYRQDPGLGLRLIYFSYDVKMKEKGDIPEGYSVSREKKERFSLILESASTNQTSMYLCASSVQGQNTEAFFGQGTRLTVV.

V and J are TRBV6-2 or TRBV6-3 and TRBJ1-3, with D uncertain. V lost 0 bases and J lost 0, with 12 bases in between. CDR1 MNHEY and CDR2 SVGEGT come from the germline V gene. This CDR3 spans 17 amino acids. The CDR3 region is CASSYSAVGSSGNTIYF. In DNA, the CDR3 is TGTGCCAGCAGTTACTCGGCTGTGGGCAGCTCTGGAAACACCATATATTTT.

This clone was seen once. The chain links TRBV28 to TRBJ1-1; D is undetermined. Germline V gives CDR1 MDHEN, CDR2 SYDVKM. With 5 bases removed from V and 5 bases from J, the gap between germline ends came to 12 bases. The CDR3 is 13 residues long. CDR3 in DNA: TGTGCCAGCAGTGCCTCATCCGGGACTGAAGCTTTCTTT. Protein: CASSASSGTEAFF.

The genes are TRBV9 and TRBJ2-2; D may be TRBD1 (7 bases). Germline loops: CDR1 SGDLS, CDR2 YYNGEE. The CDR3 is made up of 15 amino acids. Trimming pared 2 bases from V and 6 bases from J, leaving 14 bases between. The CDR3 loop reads CASSVGGGLPGELFF. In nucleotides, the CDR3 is TGTGCCAGCAGCGTTGGAGGGGGCCTTCCCGGGGAGCTGTTTTTT.

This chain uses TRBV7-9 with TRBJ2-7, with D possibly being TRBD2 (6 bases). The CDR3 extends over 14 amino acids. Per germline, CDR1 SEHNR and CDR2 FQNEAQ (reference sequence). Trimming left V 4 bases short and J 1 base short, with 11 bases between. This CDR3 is CASSWTAGSYEQYF. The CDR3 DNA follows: TGTGCCAGCAGCTGGACTGCGGGATCCTACGAGCAGTACTTC. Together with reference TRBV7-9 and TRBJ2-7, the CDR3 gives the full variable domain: DTGVSQNPRHKITKRGQNVTFRCDPISEHNRLYWYRQTLGQGPEFLTYFQNEAQLEKSRLLSDRFSAERPKGSFSTLEIQRTEQGDSAMYLCASSWTAGSYEQYFGPGTRLTVT.

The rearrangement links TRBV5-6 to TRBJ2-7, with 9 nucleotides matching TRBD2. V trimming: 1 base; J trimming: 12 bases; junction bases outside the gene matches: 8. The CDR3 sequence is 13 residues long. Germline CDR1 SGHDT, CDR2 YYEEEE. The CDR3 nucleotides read TGTGCCAGCAGCTTGCTCAGCGGGAGGTTCCCGTACTTC. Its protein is CASSLLSGRFPYF. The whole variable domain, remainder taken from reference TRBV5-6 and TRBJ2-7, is DAGVTQSPTHLIKTRGQQVTLRCSPKSGHDTVSWYQQALGQGPQFIFQYYEEEERQRGNFPDRFSGHQFPNYSSELNVNALLLGDSALYLCASSLLSGRFPYFGPGTRLTVT.

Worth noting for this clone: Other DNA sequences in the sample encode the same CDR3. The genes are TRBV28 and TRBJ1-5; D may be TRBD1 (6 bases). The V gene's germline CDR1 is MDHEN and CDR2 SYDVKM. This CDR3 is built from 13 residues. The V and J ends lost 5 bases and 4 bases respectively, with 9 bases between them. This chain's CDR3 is CASSRTVNQPQHF. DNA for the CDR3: TGTGCCAGCAGTCGGACAGTTAATCAGCCCCAGCATTTT.

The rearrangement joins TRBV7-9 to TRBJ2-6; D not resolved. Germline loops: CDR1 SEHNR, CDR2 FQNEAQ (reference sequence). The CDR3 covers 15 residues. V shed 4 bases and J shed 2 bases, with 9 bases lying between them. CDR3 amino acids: CASSSAEAGANVLTF. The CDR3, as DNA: TGTGCCAGCAGCTCGGCAGAGGCTGGGGCCAACGTCCTGACTTTC.

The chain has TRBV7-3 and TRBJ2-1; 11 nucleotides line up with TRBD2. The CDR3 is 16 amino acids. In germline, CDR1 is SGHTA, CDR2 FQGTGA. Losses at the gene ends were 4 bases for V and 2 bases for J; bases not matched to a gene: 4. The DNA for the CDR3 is TGTGCCAGCAGCTCCACTAGCGGGAGCCCCTACAATGAGCAGTTCTTC. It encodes CASSSTSGSPYNEQFF.

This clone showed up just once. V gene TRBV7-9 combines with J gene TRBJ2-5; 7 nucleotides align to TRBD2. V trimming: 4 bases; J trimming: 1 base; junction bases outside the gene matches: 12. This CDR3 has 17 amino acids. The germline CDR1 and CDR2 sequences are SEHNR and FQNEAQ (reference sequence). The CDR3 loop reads CASSSILLGTTQETQYF. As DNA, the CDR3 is TGTGCCAGCAGCTCCATCCTACTTGGGACTACCCAAGAGACCCAGTACTTC.

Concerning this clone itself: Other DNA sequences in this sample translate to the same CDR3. The CDR3 nucleotides are TGTGCCACCAGTGATCTTTCAGGTAATCAGCCCCAGCATTTT. Protein product: CATSDLSGNQPQHF. V gene TRBV24-1 combines with J gene TRBJ1-5; D unresolved. Between the trimmed V and J ends, which lost 3 bases and 4 bases, there was a span of 9 bases. CDR3 size: 14 residues. The V gene's germline CDR1 is KGHDR and CDR2 SFDVKD.

The CDR3 loop is CASSRSLGVAGAETQYF. The CDR3 nucleotides read TGCGCCAGCAGCAGAAGCTTGGGAGTAGCGGGAGCGGAGACCCAGTACTTC. This chain uses TRBV5-1 with TRBJ2-5; 9 bases are shared with TRBD2. The V gene's germline CDR1 is SGHRS and CDR2 YFSETQ. V dropped 4 bases and J dropped 5; count of bases not matched to a gene: 15. The CDR3 extends over 17 amino acids.

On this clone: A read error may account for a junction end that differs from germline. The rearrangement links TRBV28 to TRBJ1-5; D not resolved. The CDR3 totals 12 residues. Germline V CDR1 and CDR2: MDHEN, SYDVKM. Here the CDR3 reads CTSSGRGQPQHF. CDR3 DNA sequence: TGTACCAGCAGTGGGAGAGGACAGCCCCAGCATTTT.

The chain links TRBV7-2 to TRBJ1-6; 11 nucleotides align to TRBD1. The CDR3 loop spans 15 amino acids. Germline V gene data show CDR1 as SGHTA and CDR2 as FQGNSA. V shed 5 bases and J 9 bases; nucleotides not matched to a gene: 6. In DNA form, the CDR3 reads TGTGCCAGCAGCGTATGGACAGGGGGCGGTTCACCCCTCCACTTT. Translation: CASSVWTGGGSPLHF.

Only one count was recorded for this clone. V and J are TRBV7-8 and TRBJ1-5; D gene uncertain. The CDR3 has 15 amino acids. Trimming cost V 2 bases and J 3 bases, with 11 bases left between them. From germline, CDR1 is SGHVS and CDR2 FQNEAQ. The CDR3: CASSLRGLFNQPQHF. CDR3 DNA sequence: TGTGCCAGCAGCTTACGAGGGTTATTCAATCAGCCCCAGCATTTT.

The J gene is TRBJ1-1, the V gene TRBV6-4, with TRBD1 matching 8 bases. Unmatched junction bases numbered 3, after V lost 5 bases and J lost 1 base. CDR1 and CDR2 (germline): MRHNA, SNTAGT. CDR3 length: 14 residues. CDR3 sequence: CASSSGQENTEAFF. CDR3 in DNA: TGTGCCAGCAGTTCGGGACAGGAGAACACTGAAGCTTTCTTT.

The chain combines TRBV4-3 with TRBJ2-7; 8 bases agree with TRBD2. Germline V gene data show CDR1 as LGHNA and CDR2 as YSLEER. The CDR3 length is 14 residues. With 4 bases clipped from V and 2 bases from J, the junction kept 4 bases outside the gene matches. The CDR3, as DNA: TGCGCCAGCAGCCCCGGGGGGGCGACCTACGAGCAGTACTTC. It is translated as CASSPGGATYEQYF.